This entry lists 27 T cell receptor beta chains sequenced from one sample in a study of regulatory T cells in long-lasting Graves disease. Time point in this sample: persistent/refractory GD, antithyroid drugs over 5 years with positive TRAb. PBMCs were the source of the RNA used for TCR sequencing. Researchers made TCR beta libraries by using iRepertoire HTBI primers and running Arm-PCR on CDR3 regions. One entry per CDR3 protein, called by TCRdb with MiXCR from the multiplex PCR reads. The data hold around 400,000 distinct CDR3 sequences, with approximately 22% observed a single time. The specimen was peripheral blood mononuclear cells (PBMCs), collected when the disease was refractory, from a patient treated with antithyroid drugs. These receptors were collected from a female donor with Graves disease.

This clonotype was picked up many times. This chain uses TRBV27 with TRBJ2-2; no clear D. The germline gives CDR1 MNHEY, CDR2 SMNVEV (reference sequence). Trimming shortened V by 5 bases and J by 4 bases, and 14 bases separated the two germline ends. The CDR3 has 15 amino acids. CDR3 DNA: TGTGCCAGCAGTCAAGATGGGGTACTCACCGGGGAGCTGTTTTTT. It is translated as CASSQDGVLTGELFF.

The chain carries TRBV30 and TRBJ2-5, with D perhaps being TRBD1 or TRBD2 (5 bases each). Germline lookup yields CDR1 GTSNPN and CDR2 SVGIG (reference sequence). There are 17 residues in the CDR3. With 0 bases removed from V and 4 bases from J, the gap between germline ends came to 21 bases. In DNA, the CDR3 is TGTGCCTGGAGTGTAGGGGTGTCAGCCGCGGGCGGAGAGACCCAGTACTTC. Residues: CAWSVGVSAAGGETQYF.

This clonotype was counted between two and nine times. The rearrangement links TRBV14 to TRBJ1-1; D might be TRBD1 (5 bases). V lost 6 bases, J lost 0 bases, and 11 bases lay in between. The germline V gene has CDR1 SGHDN and CDR2 FVKESK. This CDR3 spans 14 amino acids. In DNA, the CDR3 is TGTGCCAGCAGTCGACAGCCTTTGAACACTGAAGCTTTCTTT. This translates into CASSRQPLNTEAFF.

This clonotype was seen repeatedly, ten times or more. The genes are TRBV28 and TRBJ2-7, with D tentatively TRBD2 (6 bases). Trimming removed 6 bases at V and 0 bases at J, with 12 bases between. The germline gives CDR1 MDHEN, CDR2 SYDVKM. The CDR3 is 14 residues long. As DNA, the CDR3 is TGTGCCAGCAGCCTGCGGGGCTTCTCCTACGAGCAGTACTTC. It is translated as CASSLRGFSYEQYF.

The CDR3 protein is CSATPQGKYEQYF. The CDR3 DNA is TGCAGTGCTACCCCGCAGGGCAAGTACGAGCAGTACTTC. This chain uses TRBV20-1 with TRBJ2-7; maybe TRBD1 (5 bases). The germline V gene encodes CDR1 DFQATT and CDR2 SNEGSKA (reference sequence). V lost 4 bases and J 4 bases, leaving 14 bases between the germline ends. CDR3 length: 13 residues.

This clonotype has a count of ten or more. V usage is TRBV30 and J usage is TRBJ2-7, with D unresolved. The CDR3 is 13 amino acids. Germline assignment: CDR1 GTSNPN and CDR2 SVGIG (reference sequence). Deletions cut 4 bases from V and 5 bases from J, with 15 bases between. The CDR3 DNA is TGTGCCTGGACTCGATCTCCAGCCGACGAGCAGTACTTC. Protein sequence: CAWTRSPADEQYF.

Points on this clonotype: Here the CDR3 omits its conserved ending phenylalanine or tryptophan, so a read error is the likely source. The chain uses TRBV6-2 or TRBV6-3 and TRBJ1-2, with TRBD1 as a possible D gene (5 bases). The CDR3 covers 14 residues. Germline values: CDR1 MNHEY, CDR2 SVGEGT. Between the trimmed V and J ends, which lost 8 bases and 4 bases, there was a span of 17 bases. As DNA, the CDR3 is TGTGCCAGCGCAGATGCAAGTGGGGGCTATGGCTACACCCTC. Its translation: CASADASGGYGYTL.

This clonotype was found a few times. The V and J genes are TRBV3-1 and TRBJ1-6; 8 positions match TRBD1. The CDR3 covers 15 residues. With 3 bases clipped from V and 3 bases from J, the junction kept 1 base outside the gene matches. CDR1 LGHDT and CDR2 YNNKEL come from the germline V gene (reference sequence). CDR3 DNA sequence: TGTGCCAGCAGCCACGACAGGGGCTATAATTCACCCCTCCACTTT. It encodes CASSHDRGYNSPLHF.

This clonotype has a handful of counts. The CDR3 region is CASSWDYLSGANVLTF. The CDR3 nucleotides are TGTGCCAGCAGTTGGGACTACCTCTCTGGGGCCAACGTCCTGACTTTC. The gene calls are TRBV28 and TRBJ2-6; 7 bases line up with TRBD2. V was pared by 4 bases and J by 0 bases, with 3 bases of the junction left unmatched. From germline, CDR1 is MDHEN and CDR2 SYDVKM. The CDR3 is made up of 16 amino acids.

As concerns this clonotype: A clone one base away is much larger, so this may be a read error. The chain joins TRBV12-3 or TRBV12-4 to TRBJ2-6; D possibly corresponds to TRBD1 (5 bases). The CDR3 contains 17 residues. The DNA of the CDR3 is TGTGCCAGCAGTTTAATAGGACGGGTCTCTGGGGCCAACGACCTGACTTTC. Its protein product is CASSLIGRVSGANDLTF.

The V gene is TRBV12-3 or TRBV12-4, the J gene TRBJ2-1; 9 nucleotides agree with TRBD2. This CDR3 is 17 amino acids long. Trimming cost V 4 bases and J 4 bases; bases outside gene matches: 11. The CDR3 spells CASSSPVVAGVYNEQFF. The CDR3 bases are TGTGCCAGCAGTTCCCCGGTGGTAGCGGGAGTTTACAATGAGCAGTTCTTC.

CDR3 amino acids: CASSEVGGLRGYTF. Here the CDR3 DNA reads TGTGCCAGCAGTGAAGTCGGCGGCCTTAGAGGCTACACCTTC. This chain links TRBV6-1 with TRBJ1-2, with unresolved D. Trimming took off 1 base at V and 8 bases at J, with 14 bases between the two ends. CDR3 size: 14 residues. The germline V gene encodes CDR1 MNHNS and CDR2 SASEGT.

This clonotype was found many times. This chain joins TRBV7-9 and TRBJ1-2; 8 bases are a match to TRBD1. Trimming took 6 bases from V and 4 from J; bases not matched to a gene: 7. The CDR3 is 14 residues long. From germline, CDR1 is SEHNR and CDR2 FQNEAQ (reference sequence). DNA of the CDR3: TGTGCCAGCAGTTTCGACAGGGGTTCCTATGGCTACACCTTC. Protein sequence: CASSFDRGSYGYTF.

This clonotype was counted ten times or more. V and J are TRBV15 and TRBJ2-7; the D call may be TRBD1 or TRBD2 (5 bases each). Trimming stripped 0 bases from V and 2 bases from J, with 8 bases between. The CDR3 spans 14 residues. Germline V lookup: CDR1 LNHNV, CDR2 YYDKDF (reference sequence). Here the CDR3 reads CATSRELGPYEQYF. The DNA of the CDR3 is TGTGCCACCAGCAGAGAACTGGGACCCTACGAGCAGTACTTC. Based on the CDR3 plus reference TRBV15 and TRBJ2-7, the full variable domain is DAMVIQNPRYQVTQFGKPVTLSCSQTLNHNVMYWYQQKSSQAPKLLFHYYDKDFNNEADTPDNFQSRRPNTSFCFLDIRSPGLGDTAMYLCATSRELGPYEQYFGPGTRLTVT.

V usage is TRBV5-8 and J usage is TRBJ1-5; D gene uncertain. Trimming pared 0 bases from V and 4 bases from J, leaving 11 bases between. Germline V gene data show CDR1 as SGHTS and CDR2 as YDEGEE. The CDR3 is made up of 15 amino acids. This CDR3 is CASSLGVSGNQPQHF. CDR3 bases: TGTGCCAGCAGCTTGGGGGTTAGCGGGAATCAGCCCCAGCATTTT.

There are many counts of this clonotype. The rearrangement links TRBV2 to TRBJ2-2; TRBD2 matches 12 bases. V was clipped by 3 bases and J by 0 bases; unmatched bases: 8. Per the germline V gene, CDR1 is SNHLY and CDR2 is FYNNEI. This CDR3 spans 19 amino acids. The CDR3 loop is CASSERTSGILTNTGELFF. For the CDR3, the DNA is TGTGCCAGCAGTGAGCGGACTAGCGGGATACTTACGAACACCGGGGAGCTGTTTTTT.

The chain carries TRBV9 and TRBJ1-2, with unresolved D. With 4 bases removed from V and 5 bases from J, the gap between germline ends came to 15 bases. Germline V gene lookup returns CDR1 SGDLS and CDR2 YYNGEE. CDR3 length: 14 amino acids. CDR3 DNA: TGTGCCAGCAGCCAGACAACATTCACTTATGGCTACACCTTC. This encodes CASSQTTFTYGYTF. Looking up the rest from reference TRBV9 and TRBJ1-2 gives the full variable domain: DSGVTQTPKHLITATGQRVTLRCSPRSGDLSVYWYQQSLDQGLQFLIQYYNGEERAKGNILERFSAQQFPDLHSELNLSSLELGDSALYFCASSQTTFTYGYTFGSGTRLTVV.

V usage is TRBV11-2 and J usage is TRBJ2-7; D gene ambiguous. The germline gives CDR1 SGHAT, CDR2 FQNNGV. Trimming removed 1 base at V and 0 bases at J, with 10 bases between. This CDR3 region has 15 residues. This CDR3 is CASSLAYHPSYEQYF. The CDR3 DNA is TGTGCCAGCAGCTTAGCCTACCACCCCTCCTACGAGCAGTACTTC. The complete variable domain, with remaining parts taken from reference TRBV11-2 and TRBJ2-7, reads EAGVAQSPRYKIIEKRQSVAFWCNPISGHATLYWYQQILGQGPKLLIQFQNNGVVDDSQLPKDRFSAERLKGVDSTLKIQPAKLEDSAVYLCASSLAYHPSYEQYFGPGTRLTVT.

The chain joins TRBV20-1 to TRBJ2-2; 13 bases are a match to TRBD2. V was pared by 3 bases and J by 7 bases, with 5 bases of the junction left unmatched. Germline V gene sequence: CDR1 DFQATT, CDR2 SNEGSKA (reference sequence). The CDR3 contains 15 residues. The CDR3 DNA sequence: TGCAGTGCTAGCGAGGGACTAGCGGGACACGGGGAGCTGTTTTTT. Its translation is CSASEGLAGHGELFF.

This clonotype was counted many times. The J gene is TRBJ1-2, the V gene TRBV29-1; D is possibly TRBD1 (5 bases). Trimming left V 4 bases short and J 7 bases short, with 13 bases between. In germline, CDR1 is SQVTM, CDR2 ANQGSEA. The CDR3 contains 12 residues. CDR3 nucleotides: TGCAGCGTTGCCTTTCGACAGTTTGGCTACACCTTC. Protein sequence: CSVAFRQFGYTF.

This clonotype was seen ten or more times. J is TRBJ1-1 and V is TRBV3-1; a possible D gene is TRBD1 (6 bases). Germline CDR1 is LGHDT and CDR2 is YNNKEL (reference sequence). Trimming cost V 3 bases and J 5 bases, with 13 bases left between them. The CDR3 length is 14 residues. The CDR3 loop is CASSQEGGWTEAFF. CDR3 sequence (DNA): TGTGCCAGCAGCCAGGAGGGGGGGTGGACTGAAGCTTTCTTT.

This clonotype was observed many times. CDR3 sequence: CASSFGGDGGYTF. The CDR3 DNA sequence: TGTGCCAGCAGTTTCGGCGGCGATGGGGGCTACACCTTC. V and J are TRBV12-3 or TRBV12-4 and TRBJ1-2; D is ambiguous. V was pared by 3 bases and J by 8 bases, with 13 bases between. The CDR3 runs to 13 residues.

The V and J genes are TRBV5-1 and TRBJ2-3; D possibly corresponds to TRBD2 (6 bases). Trimming took 4 bases from V and 3 from J, leaving 18 bases between them. This CDR3 is 16 amino acids long. The germline V gene encodes CDR1 SGHRS and CDR2 YFSETQ. The CDR3, as DNA: TGCGCCAGCAGCAGTATCGGGAGCTTTCGGACAGATACGCAGTATTTT. Translation gives CASSSIGSFRTDTQYF.

This clonotype was counted between two and nine times. A much larger clone differs from this one at a single base, so this may be a read error. The chain recombines TRBV12-3 or TRBV12-4 with TRBJ2-5; either TRBD1 or TRBD2 may supply D (8 bases each). The germline V and J ends were trimmed by 5 bases and 5 bases, with 21 bases remaining between them. The CDR3 has 16 residues. The CDR3 nucleotides read TGTGCCAGCAGTCAGTGCGCAGGGGGCGGGGGGGAGACCCAGTACTTC. It codes for CASSQCAGGGGETQYF.

V and J are TRBV20-1 and TRBJ2-3; TRBD2 matches 11 bases. The V and J ends lost 5 bases and 3 bases, in that order; junction bases with no gene match: 4. This CDR3 region has 14 residues. Germline loops: CDR1 DFQATT, CDR2 SNEGSKA (reference sequence). CDR3 loop: CSAAGTSGTDTQYF. The CDR3 coding sequence is TGCAGTGCTGCCGGGACTAGCGGTACAGATACGCAGTATTTT.

This clonotype was seen only a few times. The V call is TRBV7-2, the J call TRBJ2-7; D unresolved. The V gene lost 6 bases and the J gene lost 6 bases, with 18 bases spanning the gap. Germline assignment: CDR1 SGHTA and CDR2 FQGNSA. The CDR3 extends over 14 amino acids. The CDR3, as DNA: TGTGCCAGCAGTACGCTGAGACCCCCAAGCGAGCAGTACTTC. As protein: CASSTLRPPSEQYF. The full variable domain, completed using reference TRBV7-2 and TRBJ2-7, is GAGVSQSPSNKVTEKGKDVELRCDPISGHTALYWYRQSLGQGLEFLIYFQGNSAPDKSGLPSDRFSAERTGGSVSTLTIQRTQQEDSAVYLCASSTLRPPSEQYFGPGTRLTVT.

This clonotype has just a few counts. The genes are TRBV11-3 and TRBJ1-1; D is undetermined. The CDR3 extends over 13 amino acids. From germline, CDR1 is SGHNT and CDR2 YENEEA. V lost 5 bases and J 1 base, leaving 8 bases between the germline ends. The CDR3 nucleotides are TGTGCCAGCAGCCGTTTGGAGAACACTGAAGCTTTCTTT. Amino acid sequence: CASSRLENTEAFF.